Below are 2 T cell receptor beta chains sequenced from a single sample in a study of breast tumors, draining lymph nodes, adjacent tissues. MiXCR, run by TCRdb on the multiplex PCR reads, gives a single entry per CDR3 protein. The sample includes about 170,000 distinct CDR3 sequences, approximately 33% of them seen just once. Breast cancer patients provided tissue from their axillary draining lymph nodes. Material: axillary lymph node tissue. The origin of the receptors is a female donor with breast cancer. Some clones in this sample may be carry-over from other donors' samples.

Many counts were recorded for this clonotype. A read error may explain this, as a much larger clone is one base away. The V and J genes are TRBV7-3 and TRBJ2-6; weak D call: TRBD1 (6 bases). CDR3 length: 17 residues. Germline V gene data show CDR1 as SGHTA and CDR2 as FQGTGA. The CDR3 DNA reads as TGTGCCAGCAGCTTAACAGGGGGATTGGCTGGGGCCAACCTCCTGACTTTC. This gives the protein CASSLTGGLAGANLLTF.

This clonotype occurred many times. This sequence joins TRBV12-5 and TRBJ2-5, with D uncertain. This CDR3 is built from 12 residues. Trimming cost V 1 base and J 6 bases, with 6 bases left between them. Germline assignment: CDR1 LGHNT and CDR2 FRNRAP. The CDR3: CASGLEEQTQYF. DNA for the CDR3: TGTGCTAGTGGTTTGGAGGAACAGACCCAGTACTTC.